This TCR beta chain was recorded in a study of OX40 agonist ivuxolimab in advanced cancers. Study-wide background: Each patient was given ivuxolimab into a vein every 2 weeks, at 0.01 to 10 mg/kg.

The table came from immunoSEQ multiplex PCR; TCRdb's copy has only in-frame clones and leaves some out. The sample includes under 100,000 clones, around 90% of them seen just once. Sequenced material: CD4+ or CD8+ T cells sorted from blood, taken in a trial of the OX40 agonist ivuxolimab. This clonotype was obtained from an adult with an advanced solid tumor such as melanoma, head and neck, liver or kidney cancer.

The DNA for the CDR3 is TGTGCCAGCACCGACAGGGCCCGGGGGGACACTGAAGCTTTCTTT. Amino acids: CASTDRARGDTEAFF. The chain has TRBV21-1 and TRBJ1-1. TRBV21-1 is deemed a pseudogene. The CDR3 length is 15 residues.